This T cell receptor beta chain was sequenced in a study of T cells expressing NK-cell markers. Study details: Seven of eight sequenced donors tested HCMV-seropositive; one tested seronegative. Study conclusions and caveats: Among several donors, these clonotypes also ranked first in the CD3+CD56-NKG2C+ fraction.

To note about this clonotype: Its antigen is not identified.

The CDR3 loop spans 16 amino acids. For TCR beta, cDNA was produced by 5'RACE template switching with UMIs. TCRdb re-called the 5' RACE reads and shows each CDR3 protein once, DNA omitted. Recorded for this sample: about 260,000 distinct CDR3 sequences. This TCR was recovered from a man younger than 35 in good health. The rearrangement joins TRBV12-3 or TRBV12-4 to TRBJ1-2. Material: blood T cells: a sorted CD56 or NKG2C T cell subset, CD4+ or CD8+ T cells, or bulk PBMC T cells (not recorded which). CDR3 region: CASSPREQRPHYGYTF.